A single sample is the source of the 20 T cell receptor beta chains below, sequenced in a study of blood T cell repertoires in COVID-19. Generated by immunoSEQ multiplex PCR, the TCRdb table keeps only in-frame clones and is missing some. The data show 150,000 or so clones, around 80% seen once. The sequenced sample was peripheral blood. The receptor source for this set is a woman of 80 years or more with acute or convalescent COVID-19.

The chain links TRBV29-1 to TRBJ2-5; possibly TRBD1 for D (5 bases). Germline V gene lookup returns CDR1 SQVTM and CDR2 ANQGSEA. The CDR3 contains 15 residues. Trimming stripped 7 bases from V and 6 bases from J, with 24 bases between. The chain's CDR3 is CSGVLMARVGKTQYF. For the CDR3, the DNA is TGCAGCGGCGTACTGATGGCCAGGGTGGGGAAGACCCAGTACTTC.

This clone was detected many times. This chain connects TRBV3-1 (or the pseudogene TRBV3-2) to TRBJ2-1; possible D gene TRBD2, 6 bases. Trimming left V 4 bases short and J 0 bases short, with 13 bases between. CDR1 and CDR2 from the germline V gene are LGHDT and YNNKEL (reference sequence). CDR3 length equals 16 residues. CDR3 nucleotide sequence: TGTGCCAGCAGCCTTCTAGCGACGAGCTCCTACAATGAGCAGTTCTTC. It translates to CASSLLATSSYNEQFF.

CDR3 DNA sequence: TGCGCCAGCAGCTTCGGACTAGCAGAATCAGATACGCAGTATTTT. Encoded protein: CASSFGLAESDTQYF. The V call is TRBV5-1, the J call TRBJ2-3; TRBD2 matches at 8 bases. The germline V gene encodes CDR1 SGHRS and CDR2 YFSETQ. Trimming cost V 2 bases and J 4 bases; bases outside gene matches: 6. The CDR3 runs to 15 residues.

This clone was observed a single time. The chain uses TRBV10-1 and TRBJ2-6; 8 bases fit TRBD1. The CDR3 runs 18 residues. Germline assignment: CDR1 WNHNN and CDR2 SYGVQD (reference sequence). J lost 0 bases, V lost 5 bases, and 9 bases had no gene match. The CDR3 DNA reads TGCGCCAGCAGTCCCCAGACAGGGGTCCCCTCTGGGGCCAACGTCCTGACTTTC. Its translation is CASSPQTGVPSGANVLTF.

The rearrangement uses TRBV5-4 and TRBJ2-2, with D tentatively TRBD2 (5 bases). V lost 1 base and J 0 bases, leaving 13 bases between the germline ends. Germline values: CDR1 SGHNT, CDR2 YYREEE (reference sequence). The CDR3 is made up of 17 amino acids. The DNA for the CDR3 is TGTGCCAGCAGCTTGCCTGTAGCGCGTCCGAACACCGGGGAGCTGTTTTTT. Its translation: CASSLPVARPNTGELFF.

The V gene is TRBV10-3, the J gene TRBJ2-7; 7 bases are shared with TRBD1. The J segment lost 5 bases and the V segment lost 2 bases, leaving 9 bases of the junction unmatched. The CDR3 consists of 15 residues. Germline V gene sequence: CDR1 ENHRY, CDR2 SYGVKD. The CDR3 bases are TGTGCCATCAGTGAGCCTTCCTACAGGGGCGACGAGCAGTACTTC. Encoded protein: CAISEPSYRGDEQYF.

The J gene is TRBJ1-1, the V gene TRBV5-1; D is uncertain. The CDR3 runs to 15 residues. The ends were cut back, 0 bases at V and 1 base at J, with 10 bases in the middle. CDR1 is SGHRS, CDR2 YFSETQ, per germline. The CDR3 DNA is TGCGCCAGCAGCTTGGTGGGCAGGCCGAACACTGAAGCTTTCTTT. It translates to CASSLVGRPNTEAFF.

The chain has TRBV9 and TRBJ1-5, with 11 bases that match TRBD1. Unmatched junction bases numbered 6, after V lost 0 bases and J lost 7 bases. From germline, CDR1 is SGDLS and CDR2 YYNGEE. CDR3 size: 16 residues. This CDR3 is CASSVGTGGSGQPQHF. Here the CDR3 DNA reads TGTGCCAGCAGCGTAGGGACAGGGGGCTCCGGGCAGCCCCAGCATTTT.

This clone has a handful of counts. The chain has TRBV5-6 and TRBJ1-2; TRBD1 matches 10 bases. The V and J ends lost 4 bases and 6 bases, in that order; junction bases with no gene match: 6. The CDR3 contains 14 residues. Germline CDR1 is SGHDT and CDR2 is YYEEEE. Written as DNA, the CDR3 is TGTGCCAGCAGCGGGACAGGGGCTGGACATGGCTACACCTTC. Translation: CASSGTGAGHGYTF.

The chain combines TRBV5-1 with TRBJ2-5; D remains unclear. Trimming pared 4 bases from V and 2 bases from J, leaving 12 bases between. From germline, CDR1 is SGHRS and CDR2 YFSETQ. This CDR3 region has 14 residues. CDR3 protein: CASSPRVRQETQYF. The CDR3 bases are TGCGCCAGCAGCCCTCGGGTCCGTCAAGAGACCCAGTACTTC.

V is TRBV5-1 and J is TRBJ2-1, with 8 bases lining up with TRBD2. With 3 bases clipped from V and 7 bases from J, the junction kept 12 bases outside the gene matches. The CDR3 runs 16 residues. The germline CDR1 and CDR2 sequences are SGHRS and YFSETQ. Written as DNA, the CDR3 is TGCGCCAGCAGCTCAAAACTTAGCGGGATCGTGAATGAGCAGTTCTTC. It yields the protein CASSSKLSGIVNEQFF. Full variable domain (missing parts from reference TRBV5-1 and TRBJ2-1): KAGVTQTPRYLIKTRGQQVTLSCSPISGHRSVSWYQQTPGQGLQFLFEYFSETQRNKGNFPGRFSGRQFSNSRSEMNVSTLELGDSALYLCASSSKLSGIVNEQFFGPGTRLTVL.

The V and J genes are TRBV29-1 and TRBJ2-1; 11 bases map to TRBD2. CDR3 length equals 15 residues. The germline V gene has CDR1 SQVTM and CDR2 ANQGSEA. J was trimmed by 7 bases and V by 6 bases; bases with no gene match: 11. The CDR3 protein is CSVPLRTSGHNEQFF. CDR3 nucleotides: TGCAGCGTGCCCCTGCGGACTAGCGGGCATAATGAGCAGTTCTTC.

V gene TRBV5-5 combines with J gene TRBJ2-5, with 7 positions matching TRBD1. This CDR3 has 16 residues. CDR1 is SGHKS and CDR2 is YYEKEE in the germline V gene (reference sequence). With 2 bases clipped from V and 2 bases from J, the junction kept 9 bases outside the gene matches. CDR3: CASSFSSGTAQETQYF. DNA for the CDR3: TGTGCCAGCAGCTTTTCCTCCGGGACAGCGCAAGAGACCCAGTACTTC.

The CDR3 DNA is TGTGCCAGTAGTCTAGCGGGAGGCCTTTCCTACAATGAGCAGTTCTTC. Its translation: CASSLAGGLSYNEQFF. This rearrangement joins TRBV19 to TRBJ2-1, with 11 bases that match TRBD2. The germline V gene has CDR1 LNHDA and CDR2 SQIVND (reference sequence). This CDR3 region has 16 residues. The ends lost 5 bases at V and 1 base at J; junction bases unmatched: 4.

This chain joins TRBV3-1 (or the pseudogene TRBV3-2) and TRBJ2-7, with 13 bases aligning to TRBD2. Germline loops: CDR1 LGHDT, CDR2 YNNKEL (reference sequence). With 4 bases clipped from V and 6 bases from J, the junction kept 21 bases outside the gene matches. The CDR3 sequence is 20 residues long. This chain's CDR3 is CASSLDSGTSGTIFTGEQYF. CDR3 nucleotide sequence: TGTGCCAGCAGCCTAGACTCCGGGACTAGCGGGACTATTTTTACCGGCGAGCAGTACTTC.

This sequence joins TRBV2 and TRBJ2-7; D remains ambiguous. V was pared by 5 bases and J by 3 bases, with 8 bases between. The CDR3 is 12 amino acids. The germline gives CDR1 SNHLY, CDR2 FYNNEI. The CDR3 region is CASSSTSYEQYF. In nucleotides, the CDR3 is TGTGCCAGCAGTTCCACAAGCTACGAGCAGTACTTC.

The chain is built from TRBV19 and TRBJ2-1, with D possibly TRBD2 on 6 matching bases. This CDR3 comprises 14 residues. Trimming cost V 7 bases and J 2 bases, with 12 bases left between them. CDR1 and CDR2 (germline): LNHDA, SQIVND (reference sequence). The CDR3 here is CASKRAQPYNEQFF. In DNA form, the CDR3 reads TGTGCCAGTAAGCGGGCGCAGCCCTACAATGAGCAGTTCTTC.

Concerning this clone: Germline and junction disagree at one end, which may indicate a read error. J is TRBJ2-1 and V is TRBV6-2 or TRBV6-3, with 7 bases matching TRBD1. The CDR3 spans 16 residues. In germline, CDR1 is MNHEY, CDR2 SVGEGT. The CDR3 is CASTYNRQGRRNEQFF. DNA for the CDR3: TGTGCCAGCACTTACAATCGACAGGGTAGAAGGAATGAGCAGTTCTTC.

This chain joins TRBV9 and TRBJ1-2; the D is unclear. The CDR3 has 14 residues. Germline V gene lookup returns CDR1 SGDLS and CDR2 YYNGEE. Trimming left V 6 bases short and J 0 bases short, with 12 bases between. Written as DNA, the CDR3 is TGTGCCAGCATCCCGGGGATTGCTAACTATGGCTACACCTTC. The encoded protein is CASIPGIANYGYTF.

Here the CDR3 DNA reads TGCAGGGCGGGCGGGAATGGCTACACCTTC. This gives the protein CRAGGNGYTF. V is TRBV20-1 and J is TRBJ1-2; D not resolved. The CDR3 length is 10 residues. Germline CDR1 reads DFQATT; CDR2 reads SNEGSKA (reference sequence).